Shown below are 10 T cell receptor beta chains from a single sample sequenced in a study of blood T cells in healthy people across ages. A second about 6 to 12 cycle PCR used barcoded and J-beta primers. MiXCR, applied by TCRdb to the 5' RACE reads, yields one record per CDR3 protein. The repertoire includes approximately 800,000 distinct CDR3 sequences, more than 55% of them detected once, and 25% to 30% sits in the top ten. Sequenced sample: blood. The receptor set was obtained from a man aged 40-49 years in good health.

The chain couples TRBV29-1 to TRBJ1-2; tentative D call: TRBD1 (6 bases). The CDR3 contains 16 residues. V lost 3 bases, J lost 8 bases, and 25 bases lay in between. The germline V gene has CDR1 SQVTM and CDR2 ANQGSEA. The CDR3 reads CSVDGGVPGRGWGYTF. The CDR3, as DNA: TGCAGCGTTGATGGTGGGGTACCGGGCAGGGGATGGGGCTACACCTTC.

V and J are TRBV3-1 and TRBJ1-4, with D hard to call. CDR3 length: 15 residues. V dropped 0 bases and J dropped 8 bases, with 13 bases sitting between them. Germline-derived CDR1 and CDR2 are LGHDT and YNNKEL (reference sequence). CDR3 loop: CASSQEVGPTEKLFF. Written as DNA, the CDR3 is TGTGCCAGCAGCCAAGAGGTCGGGCCCACGGAAAAACTGTTTTTT.

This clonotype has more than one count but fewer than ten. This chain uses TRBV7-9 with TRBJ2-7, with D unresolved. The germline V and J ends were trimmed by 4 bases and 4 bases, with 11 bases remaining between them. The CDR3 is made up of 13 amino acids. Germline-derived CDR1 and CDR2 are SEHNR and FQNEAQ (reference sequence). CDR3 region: CASSSVLEYEQYF. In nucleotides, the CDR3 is TGTGCCAGCAGCTCGGTGCTGGAGTACGAGCAGTACTTC. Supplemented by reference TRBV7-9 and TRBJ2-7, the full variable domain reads DTGVSQNPRHKITKRGQNVTFRCDPISEHNRLYWYRQTLGQGPEFLTYFQNEAQLEKSRLLSDRFSAERPKGSFSTLEIQRTEQGDSAMYLCASSSVLEYEQYFGPGTRLTVT.

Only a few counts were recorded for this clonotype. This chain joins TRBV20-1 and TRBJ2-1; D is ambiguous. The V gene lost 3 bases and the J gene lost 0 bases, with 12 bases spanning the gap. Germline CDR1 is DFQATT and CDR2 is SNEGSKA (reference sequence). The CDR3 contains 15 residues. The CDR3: CSASPAAGSYNEQFF. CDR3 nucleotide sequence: TGCAGTGCTAGTCCGGCGGCAGGCTCCTACAATGAGCAGTTCTTC.

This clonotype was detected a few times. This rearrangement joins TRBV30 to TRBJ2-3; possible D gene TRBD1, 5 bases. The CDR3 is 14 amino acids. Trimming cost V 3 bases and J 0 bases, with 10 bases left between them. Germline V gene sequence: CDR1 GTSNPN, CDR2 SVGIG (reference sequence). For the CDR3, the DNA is TGTGCCTGGAGACGACAGTCTAGCACAGATACGCAGTATTTT. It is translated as CAWRRQSSTDTQYF.

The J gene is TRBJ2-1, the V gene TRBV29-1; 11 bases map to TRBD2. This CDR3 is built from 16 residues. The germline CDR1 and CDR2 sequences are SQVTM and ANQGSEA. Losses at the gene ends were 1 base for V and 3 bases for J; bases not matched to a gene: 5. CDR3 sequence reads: CSVEGEGLAVYNEQFF. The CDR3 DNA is TGCAGCGTTGAAGGGGAGGGACTAGCGGTCTACAATGAGCAGTTCTTC.

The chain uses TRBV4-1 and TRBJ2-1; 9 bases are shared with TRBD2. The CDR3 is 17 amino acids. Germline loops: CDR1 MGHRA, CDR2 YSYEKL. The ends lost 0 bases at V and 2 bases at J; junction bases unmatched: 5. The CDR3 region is CASSQEGLAGPYNEQFF. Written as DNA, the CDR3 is TGCGCCAGCAGCCAAGAAGGCCTAGCGGGACCCTACAATGAGCAGTTCTTC.

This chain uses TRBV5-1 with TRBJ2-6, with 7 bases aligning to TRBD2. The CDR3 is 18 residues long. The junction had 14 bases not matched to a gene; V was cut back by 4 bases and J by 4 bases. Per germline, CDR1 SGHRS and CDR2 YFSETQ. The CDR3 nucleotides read TGCGCCAGCAGCCAAATGGGGCCGACTAGCCGGGGGGCCAACGTCCTGACTTTC. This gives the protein CASSQMGPTSRGANVLTF.

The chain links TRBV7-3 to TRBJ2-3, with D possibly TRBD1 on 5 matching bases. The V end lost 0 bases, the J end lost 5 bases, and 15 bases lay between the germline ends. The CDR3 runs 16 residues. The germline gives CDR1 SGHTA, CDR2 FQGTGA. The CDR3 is CASSLTGLQGGDTQYF. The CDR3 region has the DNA TGTGCCAGCAGCTTAACGGGCCTCCAGGGTGGAGATACGCAGTATTTT.

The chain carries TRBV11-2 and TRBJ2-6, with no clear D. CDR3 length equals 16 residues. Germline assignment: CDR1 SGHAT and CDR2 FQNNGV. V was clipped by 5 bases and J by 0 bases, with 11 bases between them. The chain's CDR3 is CASSISPRSGANVLTF. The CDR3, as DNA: TGTGCCAGCAGCATATCCCCCCGCTCTGGGGCCAACGTCCTGACTTTC.